This TCR beta chain originates from a study of T cell repertoires in cytomegalovirus infection. Study details: Matching HLA type, along with CMV infection, was indicated by public TCR beta signatures.

TCRdb fed the reads into MiXCR, producing one record per CDR3 protein. The sample holds approximately 500,000 distinct CDR3 sequences; approximately 15% are singletons and the top ten take about 24%. The sample holds many counts of this clonotype. Its matching antigen is unknown. Broader study findings: There were carriers of CMV plus the relevant HLA, and cumulative public TCR beta family frequency identified them. There were HLA-C-restricted CMV-specific TCR beta clonotypes dominating the ex vivo response.

This receptor was taken from a human donor in good health (CMV status not recorded). Some clones in this sample may be carry-over from other donors' samples. Source material: CD8+ T cells from PBMCs.

The CDR3 sequence is CASSKNTGELFF. DNA of the CDR3: TGTGCCAGCAGCAAGAACACCGGGGAGCTGTTTTTT. The gene calls are TRBV7-6 and TRBJ2-2; D unclear. Trimming took off 5 bases at V and 1 base at J, with 2 bases between the two ends. The germline CDR1 and CDR2 sequences are SGHVS and FNYEAQ. The CDR3 loop spans 12 amino acids.